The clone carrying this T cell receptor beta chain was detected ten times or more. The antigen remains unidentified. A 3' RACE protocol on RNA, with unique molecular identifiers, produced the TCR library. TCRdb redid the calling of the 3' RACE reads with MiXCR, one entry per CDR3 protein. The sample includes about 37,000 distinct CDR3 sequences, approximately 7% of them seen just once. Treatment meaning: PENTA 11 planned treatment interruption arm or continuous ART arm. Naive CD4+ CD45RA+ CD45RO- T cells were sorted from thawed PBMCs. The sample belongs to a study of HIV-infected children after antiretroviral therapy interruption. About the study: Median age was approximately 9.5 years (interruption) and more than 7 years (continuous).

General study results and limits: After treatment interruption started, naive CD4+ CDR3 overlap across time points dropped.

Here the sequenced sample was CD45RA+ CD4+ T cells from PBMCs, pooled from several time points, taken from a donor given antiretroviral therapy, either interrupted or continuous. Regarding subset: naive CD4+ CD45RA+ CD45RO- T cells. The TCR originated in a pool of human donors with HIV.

The CDR3 here is CASSPGGGYSGNTIYF. As DNA, the CDR3 is TGCGCCAGCAGCCCAGGAGGGGGCTACTCTGGAAACACCATATATTTT. The chain links TRBV5-1 to TRBJ1-3; TRBD1 agrees at 7 bases. Germline lookup yields CDR1 SGHRS and CDR2 YFSETQ. The V gene end was trimmed by 4 bases and the J gene end by 0 bases; junction bases not matched to a gene: 7. The CDR3 is 16 amino acids.